What follows is one TCR beta chain and its context. As yet, its antigen is unknown. Every diagnosis used clinical symptoms, serum thyroxine and TRAb, thyroid ultrasound and orbital computed tomography. TCR beta CDR3 region amplification was performed from RNA transcripts. With the HTBI primer set, the TCR CDR3 went through a first round of RT-PCR. MiXCR, applied by TCRdb to the multiplex PCR reads, yields one record per CDR3 protein. The sample lists 300,000 or so distinct CDR3 sequences, about 21% occurring once. This sample is drawn from a study of T cells in Graves' hyperthyroidism and ophthalmopathy. Background on the study: Specimen type is peripheral blood, collected at initial diagnosis prior to any treatment.

Study-wide results and caveats: The authors' 13 V-J model separated ophthalmopathy from stable hyperthyroidism. Ophthalmopathy was identified by the model a median approximately 6.4 months ahead of onset.

Input material: blood. The TCR was taken from a woman between 50 and 59 years old with Graves' hyperthyroidism.

CDR3 nucleotide sequence: TGTGCCAGCAGCCAGACAGCCACCGGGGAGCTGTTTTTT. Amino acids: CASSQTATGELFF. This chain links TRBV3-1 with TRBJ2-2, with a weak D call TRBD1 (5 bases). CDR3 length: 13 residues. Trimming left V 3 bases short and J 4 bases short, with 6 bases between. The germline V gene has CDR1 LGHDT and CDR2 YNNKEL (reference sequence).